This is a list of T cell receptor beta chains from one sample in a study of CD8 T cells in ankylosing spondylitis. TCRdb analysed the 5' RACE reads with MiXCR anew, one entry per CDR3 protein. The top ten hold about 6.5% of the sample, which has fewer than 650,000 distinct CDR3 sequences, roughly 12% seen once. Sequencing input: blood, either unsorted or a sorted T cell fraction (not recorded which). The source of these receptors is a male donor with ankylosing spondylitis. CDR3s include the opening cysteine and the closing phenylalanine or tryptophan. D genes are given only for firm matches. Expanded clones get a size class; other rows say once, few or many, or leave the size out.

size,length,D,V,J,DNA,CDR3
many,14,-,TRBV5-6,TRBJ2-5,TGTGCCAGCAGCTTTGGCCCCCTGGGGGAGACCCAGTACTTC,CASSFGPLGETQYF
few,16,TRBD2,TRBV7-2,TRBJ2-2,TGTGCCAGCAGCTTAGATGGCGGGAGGAACACCGGGGAGCTGTTTTTT,CASSLDGGRNTGELFF
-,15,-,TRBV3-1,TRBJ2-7,TGTGCCAGCAGCCCCTCGCGAGGTAGTAACGGCGAGCAGTACTTC,CASSPSRGSNGEQYF
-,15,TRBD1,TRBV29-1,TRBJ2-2,TGCAGCGGAGGAGAAGGGGGCGCAGGTAGCGGGGAGCTGTTTTTT,CSGGEGGAGSGELFF
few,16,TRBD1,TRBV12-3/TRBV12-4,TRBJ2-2,TGTGCCAGCAGTGATCAGACAGGGTGGGGCACCGGGGAGCTGTTTTTT,CASSDQTGWGTGELFF
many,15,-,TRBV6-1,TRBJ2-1,TGTGCCAGCAGTGAACTGACTTTCTCCTACAATGAGCAGTTCTTC,CASSELTFSYNEQFF
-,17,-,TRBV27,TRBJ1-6,TGTGCCAGCAGTTTAGCCCTCCGGGGGACGCTCAATTCACCCCTCCACTTT,CASSLALRGTLNSPLHF
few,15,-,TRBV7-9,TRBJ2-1,TGTGCCAGCAGCCCCGGGGCATTGCCCTACAATGAGCAGTTCTTC,CASSPGALPYNEQFF
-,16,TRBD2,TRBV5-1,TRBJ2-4,TGCGCCAGCAGCTTACCAGCGGGAGGGACCAAAAACATTCAGTACTTC,CASSLPAGGTKNIQYF
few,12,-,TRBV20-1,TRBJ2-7,TGCAGTGCTAGAGAGGGGATCTACGTGCAGTACTTC,CSAREGIYVQYF
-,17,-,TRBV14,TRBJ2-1,TGTGCCAGCAGCCCGTTTGGGGGGGCCCGCTCCTACAATGAGCAGTTCTTC,CASSPFGGARSYNEQFF
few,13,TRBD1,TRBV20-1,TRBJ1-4,TGCAGTGCCCCCGGGACAGCTAATGAAAAACTGTTTTTT,CSAPGTANEKLFF
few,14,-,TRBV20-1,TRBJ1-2,TGCAGTGCCAGGAGAGGGGCATCTGACTATGGCTACACCTTC,CSARRGASDYGYTF
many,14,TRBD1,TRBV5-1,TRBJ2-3,TGCGCCAGCAGCTTCGGACAGGTAGCAGATACGCAGTATTTT,CASSFGQVADTQYF
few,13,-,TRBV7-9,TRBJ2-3,TGTGCCAGCAGCCCTTTTAGTGCAGATACGCAGTATTTT,CASSPFSADTQYF
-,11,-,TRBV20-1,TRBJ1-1,TGCAGTGCTACCGGGGATTCTAAAGCTTTCTTT,CSATGDSKAFF
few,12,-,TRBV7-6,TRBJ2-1,TGTGCCAGCAGCTCCAGTAAGGATGAGCAGTTCTTC,CASSSSKDEQFF
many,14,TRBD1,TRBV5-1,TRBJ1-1,TGCGCCAGCAGCTCCAGGACAGGGGGCACTGAAGCTTTCTTT,CASSSRTGGTEAFF
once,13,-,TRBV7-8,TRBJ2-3,TGTGCCAGCAGCGAGACGAGGCAAGATACGCAGTATTTT,CASSETRQDTQYF
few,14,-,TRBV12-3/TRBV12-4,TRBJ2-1,TGTGCCAGCAGTTTATCCGCCAGCAGGGATGAGCAGTTCTTC,CASSLSASRDEQFF
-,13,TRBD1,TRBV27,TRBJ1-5,TGTGCCAGCAGTCAACAGGGGGGGAGGCCCCAGCATTTT,CASSQQGGRPQHF
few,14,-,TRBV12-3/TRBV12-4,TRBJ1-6,TGTGCCAGCAACGGCAGGGGCGCGCATTCACCCCTCCACTTT,CASNGRGAHSPLHF
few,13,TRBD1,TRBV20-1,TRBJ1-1,TGCAGTGCGCGGACAGGAGTGAACACTGAAGCTTTCTTT,CSARTGVNTEAFF
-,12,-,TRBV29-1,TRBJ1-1,TGCAGCGTTGAGTTAGGCGGGAATGAAGCTTTCTTT,CSVELGGNEAFF
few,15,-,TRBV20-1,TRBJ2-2,TGCAGTGCTAGAGTCCCGTCAGGCGGAACCGGGGAGCTGTTTTTT,CSARVPSGGTGELFF
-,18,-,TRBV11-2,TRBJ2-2,TGTGCCAGCAGCTTGGGACCACCCCCTTGGTTATCGACCGGGGAGCTGTTTTTT,CASSLGPPPWLSTGELFF
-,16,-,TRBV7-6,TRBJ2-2,TGTGCCAGCAGCTTGGTTCGTCCCGGGAACACCGGGGAGCTGTTTTTT,CASSLVRPGNTGELFF
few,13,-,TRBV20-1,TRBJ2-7,TGCAGTGCTAGAGATCCCCTAGCTCCCGAGCAGTACTTC,CSARDPLAPEQYF
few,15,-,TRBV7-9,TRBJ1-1,TGTGCCAGCAGCCCACCAGGAGGGATTAGTGATTCGGCTTTCTTT,CASSPPGGISDSAFF
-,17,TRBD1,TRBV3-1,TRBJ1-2,TGTGCCAGCAGCCAAGATATATTCCCGGACAGGGAGTATGGCTACACCTTC,CASSQDIFPDREYGYTF
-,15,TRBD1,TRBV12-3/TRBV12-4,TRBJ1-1,TGTGCCAGCAGTATGACAGGGGGAATGAACACTGAAGCTTTCTTT,CASSMTGGMNTEAFF
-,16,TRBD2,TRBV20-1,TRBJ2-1,TGCAGTGCTAGAGTCTCCGGGACTAGCGGGCACAATGAGCAGTTCTTC,CSARVSGTSGHNEQFF
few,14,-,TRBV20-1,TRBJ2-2,TGCAGTGCTAGTGGGGGTATGAACACCGGGGAGCTGTTTTTT,CSASGGMNTGELFF
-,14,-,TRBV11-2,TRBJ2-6,TGTGCCAGCCGCCCTAGCGAAGGGGCCAACGTCCTGACTTTC,CASRPSEGANVLTF
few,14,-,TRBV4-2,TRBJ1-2,TGTGCCAGCAGCCAAGAGGCATCAGCCTATGGCTACACCTTC,CASSQEASAYGYTF
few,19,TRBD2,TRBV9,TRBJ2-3,TGTGCCAGCAGCGTAGTCCCCTGGACTAGCGGGAGGGCCGCAGATACGCAGTATTTT,CASSVVPWTSGRAADTQYF
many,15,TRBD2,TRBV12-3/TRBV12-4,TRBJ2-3,TGTGCCAGCAGTTTTGGCGGGAGTGGAGGAGATACGCAGTATTTT,CASSFGGSGGDTQYF
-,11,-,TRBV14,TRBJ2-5,TGTGCCAGCAGCGCTCAGGAGGCCCAGTACTTC,CASSAQEAQYF
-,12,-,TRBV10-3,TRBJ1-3,TGTGCCCACGGGACCTCTGGAAACACCGTATATTTT,CAHGTSGNTVYF
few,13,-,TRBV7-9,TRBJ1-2,TGTGCCAGCAGCTTAGAGTCCGGGGCTGGCTACACCTTC,CASSLESGAGYTF
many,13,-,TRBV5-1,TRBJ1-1,TGTGCCAGCAGCCCACAGGGGAACACTGAAGCTTTCTTT,CASSPQGNTEAFF
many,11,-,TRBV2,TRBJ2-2,TGTGCCAGCGGGGTCACCGGGGAGCTGTTTTTT,CASGVTGELFF
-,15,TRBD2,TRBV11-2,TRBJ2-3,TGTGCCACCCGAATGACTAGCGGCCTAGGAGATACGCAGTATTTT,CATRMTSGLGDTQYF
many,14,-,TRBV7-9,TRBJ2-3,TGTGCCAGCCGTCAAGTTGGGTATCCAGATACGCAGTATTTT,CASRQVGYPDTQYF
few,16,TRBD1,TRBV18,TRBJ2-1,TGTGCCAGCTCACCACTACAGGGGTTAGGTGGGAATGAGCAGTTCTTC,CASSPLQGLGGNEQFF
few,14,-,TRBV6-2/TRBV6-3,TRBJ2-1,TGTGCCAGCAGTCGCGGGAATCCTTACAATGAGCAGTTCTTC,CASSRGNPYNEQFF
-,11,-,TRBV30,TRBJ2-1,TGTGCCTGGAGCGCATTCGGAGAGCAGTTCTTC,CAWSAFGEQFF
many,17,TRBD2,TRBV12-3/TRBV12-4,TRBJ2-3,TGTGCCAGCGCCCGGACTAGCGGGAGCAGGGGCACAGATACGCAGTATTTT,CASARTSGSRGTDTQYF
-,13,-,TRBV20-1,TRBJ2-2,TGCAGTGCTAGCGGGAGTAGAACCGGGGAGCTGTTTTTT,CSASGSRTGELFF
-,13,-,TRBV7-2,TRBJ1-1,TGTGCCAGCAGCTTAGTGGTGAGGAGTGAAGCTTTCTTT,CASSLVVRSEAFF